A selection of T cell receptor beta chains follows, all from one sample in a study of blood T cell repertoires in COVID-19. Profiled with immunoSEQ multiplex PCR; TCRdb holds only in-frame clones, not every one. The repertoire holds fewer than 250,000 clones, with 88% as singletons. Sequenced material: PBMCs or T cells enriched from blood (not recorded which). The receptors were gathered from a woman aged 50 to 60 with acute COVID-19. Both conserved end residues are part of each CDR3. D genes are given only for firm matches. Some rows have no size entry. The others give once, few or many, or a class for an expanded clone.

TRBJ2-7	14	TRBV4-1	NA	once	TGCGCCAGCAGCCAAGACAGGTTCTCCTACGAGCAGTACTTC	CASSQDRFSYEQYF
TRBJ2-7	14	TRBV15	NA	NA	TGTGCCACCAGCAGTGCAGGGGTCGGGTACGAGCAGTACTTC	CATSSAGVGYEQYF
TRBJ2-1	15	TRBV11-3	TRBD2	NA	TGTGCCAGCAGTGAGACTAGCGAGTCCTACAATGAGCAGTTCTTC	CASSETSESYNEQFF
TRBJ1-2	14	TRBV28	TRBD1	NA	TGTGCCAGCAGTCCAGGGACAGGGAACTATGGCTACACCTTC	CASSPGTGNYGYTF
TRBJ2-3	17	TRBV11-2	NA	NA	TGTGCCAGCAGCTTAAGAGACAGGTCTATAAGTATAGATACGCAGTATTTT	CASSLRDRSISIDTQYF
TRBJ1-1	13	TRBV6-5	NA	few	TGTGCCAGCGCAGGGTCGGGGAACACTGAAGCTTTCTTT	CASAGSGNTEAFF
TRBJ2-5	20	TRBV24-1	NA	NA	TGTGCCACCAGTGACCCGAAGACCGGGACTGCGGCCGTTCTTGGGGAGACCCAGTACTTC	CATSDPKTGTAAVLGETQYF
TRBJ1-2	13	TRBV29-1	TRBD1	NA	TGCAGCGTTGGTGGGACAGAAAACTATGGCTACACCTTC	CSVGGTENYGYTF
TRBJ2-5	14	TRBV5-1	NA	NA	TGCGCCAGCAGCTGGCAGGGTCGGTGGGAGACCCAGTACTTC	CASSWQGRWETQYF
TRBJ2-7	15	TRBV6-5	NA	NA	TGTGCCAGCAGTTACAAGGCGGGGGCGAGCTACGAGCAGTACTTC	CASSYKAGASYEQYF
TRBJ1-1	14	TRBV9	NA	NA	TGTGCCAGCAGCCAGACCCAGGGAGGGACTGAAGCTTTCTTT	CASSQTQGGTEAFF
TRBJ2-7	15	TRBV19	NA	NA	TGTGCCAGTAGTATGTGGGCAGGGATACAGAACGAGCAGTACTTC	CASSMWAGIQNEQYF
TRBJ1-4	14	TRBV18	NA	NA	TGTGCCAGCTCACTTAAGGGACTGAATGAAAAACTGTTTTTT	CASSLKGLNEKLFF
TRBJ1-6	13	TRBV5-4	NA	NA	TGTGCCAGCAGCTTGGACAGTAATTCACCCCTCCACTTT	CASSLDSNSPLHF
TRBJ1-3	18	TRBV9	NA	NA	TGTGCCAGCAGCCCAGATCGGATTGGGCAGGGGAAAGGAAACACCATATATTTT	CASSPDRIGQGKGNTIYF